These 18 T cell receptor beta chains were sequenced from one sample in a study of tumor-infiltrating lymphocytes in primary liver carcinoma. From around 500 ng total RNA, TCR beta cDNA was generated with a primer in the constant region. ARM-PCR, slightly modified, supplied the TCR beta libraries through three nested multiplex PCR rounds. The two initial PCR rounds, nine to eleven cycles each, used TRBV1-TRBV30 forward and C-beta reverse primers. Each CDR3 protein gets one entry after TCRdb re-called the multiplex PCR reads with MiXCR. This table has 190,000 or so distinct CDR3 sequences, approximately 64% appearing once. In addition to blood RNA drawn from unsorted whole blood, germline DNA was extracted. The sample was peripheral blood. The receptors here all came from a woman aged 60-75 years with primary liver carcinoma and hepatitis B virus infection.

There are many counts of this clonotype. The V and J genes are TRBV11-2 and TRBJ1-5, with D unclear. Germline CDR1 SGHAT, CDR2 FQNNGV. This CDR3 contains 13 residues. The V end lost 5 bases, the J end lost 5 bases, and 10 bases lay between the germline ends. The CDR3 sequence is CASSVMYDQPQHF. In DNA form, the CDR3 reads TGTGCCAGCAGCGTCATGTATGATCAGCCCCAGCATTTT.

This clonotype was detected many times. The chain is built from TRBV4-2 and TRBJ2-3; possible D gene TRBD2, 6 bases. CDR3 length: 17 residues. CDR1 is LGHNA and CDR2 is YNFKEQ in the germline V gene. Trimming removed 0 bases at V and 1 base at J, with 14 bases between. As DNA, the CDR3 is TGTGCCAGCAGCCAAGAAGGAACGGGAGTCGGCACAGATACGCAGTATTTT. Protein sequence: CASSQEGTGVGTDTQYF.

This clonotype has only a few counts. A much larger clone differs by one base, so this may be a read error. This chain connects TRBV29-1 to TRBJ1-1; no definite D call. Germline CDR1 is SQVTM and CDR2 is ANQGSEA. The CDR3 length is 12 residues. Written as DNA, the CDR3 is TGCAGCGTTGAATGGGAAAACATTGAAGCTTTCTTT. Its translation is CSVEWENIEAFF.

On this clonotype itself: Compared with germline, one end of the junction differs, possibly owing to a read error. This chain links TRBV11-1 with TRBJ2-1, with 8 bases fitting TRBD2. The CDR3 consists of 15 residues. Germline V lookup: CDR1 SGHAT, CDR2 FQDESV (reference sequence). The CDR3 DNA reads TGTACCAGCATGGGCCCCCATATAGCGGGAAATGAGCAGTTCTTC. Protein: CTSMGPHIAGNEQFF.

This clonotype was recorded only once. A read error may be the cause here, since a much bigger clone is one base away. The rearrangement uses TRBV29-1 and TRBJ2-6; D is tentatively TRBD1 or TRBD2 (5 bases each). CDR1 and CDR2 (germline): SQVTM, ANQGSEA. This CDR3 has 14 amino acids. CDR3 nucleotide sequence: TGCAGCGTTGGGGGGAGCTCTGGGGCCAACCTCCTGACTTTC. Translation: CSVGGSSGANLLTF. Variable domain in full (rest from reference TRBV29-1 and TRBJ2-6): SAVISQKPSRDICQRGTSLTIQCQVDSQVTMMFWYRQQPGQSLTLIATANQGSEATYESGFVIDKFPISRPNLTFSTLTVSNMSPEDSSIYLCSVGGSSGANLLTFGAGSRLTVL.

The sample holds one count of this clonotype. This CDR3 is missing its conserved last phenylalanine or tryptophan, likely due to a read error. V usage is TRBV6-6 and J usage is TRBJ1-2; 7 bases match TRBD1. This CDR3 has 13 amino acids. The germline V gene has CDR1 MNHNY and CDR2 SVGAGI (reference sequence). V lost 5 bases, J lost 5 bases, and 5 bases stayed unmatched. CDR3 amino acids: CASSLPGQYGYTH. In DNA, the CDR3 is TGTGCCAGCAGTCTACCGGGACAGTATGGCTACACCCAC.

In its sample, this clonotype was seen a few times. This may be a read error: a much more frequent sequence differs by one nucleotide. The chain recombines TRBV6-1 with TRBJ2-7, with 7 bases matching TRBD1. Germline values: CDR1 MNHNS, CDR2 SASEGT. The CDR3 runs to 15 residues. The CDR3 DNA reads as TGTGCCAGCAGTATAACCCGGGACAGACCCTACGAGCGGTACTTC. Translated: CASSITRDRPYERYF.

Of note for this clonotype: One base away lies a much larger clone, so this may be a sequencing read error. Since the CDR3 does not end with the conserved phenylalanine or tryptophan, this likely comes from a read error. This chain joins TRBV6-1 and TRBJ2-1, with unresolved D. This CDR3 has 14 amino acids. The V and J ends lost 2 bases and 7 bases respectively, with 12 bases between them. Germline V gene lookup returns CDR1 MNHNS and CDR2 SASEGT. CDR3 protein: CASSERTAANEQFL. For the CDR3, the DNA is TGTGCCAGCAGTGAAAGAACAGCCGCAAATGAGCAGTTCTTA.

At least ten counts were recorded for this clonotype. The CDR3 nucleotides are TGCAGCGTTGAGGGCGGGGCCGGCATCACAGATACGCAGTATTTT. Residues: CSVEGGAGITDTQYF. The rearrangement joins TRBV29-1 to TRBJ2-3, with a weak D call TRBD2 (6 bases). The CDR3 runs 15 residues. Trimming removed 3 bases from V and 2 bases from J, with 15 bases in between. Germline-derived CDR1 and CDR2 are SQVTM and ANQGSEA.

Comments on this clonotype: The junction and the germline gene differ at one end; a read error may be behind it. The gene calls are TRBV11-2 and TRBJ2-3, with TRBD2 identical over 9 bases. CDR3 size: 18 residues. The germline gives CDR1 SGHAT, CDR2 FQNNGV. CDR3 protein: CAGSLAAGGFAGTDTQYF. The CDR3 bases are TGTGCCGGCAGCTTAGCAGCGGGAGGCTTCGCTGGCACAGATACGCAGTATTTT.

The chain is built from TRBV19 and TRBJ1-5; 8 bases agree with TRBD1. Germline V gene data show CDR1 as LNHDA and CDR2 as SQIVND (reference sequence). This CDR3 spans 15 amino acids. V shed 6 bases and J 4 bases; nucleotides not matched to a gene: 8. The CDR3 reads CASRPGTGSNQPQHF. The CDR3 bases are TGTGCCAGTAGACCTGGGACAGGCAGTAATCAGCCCCAGCATTTT. Drawing the rest from reference TRBV19 and TRBJ1-5, the complete variable domain is DGGITQSPKYLFRKEGQNVTLSCEQNLNHDAMYWYRQDPGQGLRLIYYSQIVNDFQKGDIAEGYSVSREKKESFPLTVTSAQKNPTAFYLCASRPGTGSNQPQHFGDGTRLSIL.

This clonotype has at least ten counts. This may stem from a read error, because a much larger clone lies one nucleotide away. This chain uses TRBV11-2 with TRBJ1-2; D unclear. The CDR3 is made up of 14 amino acids. V lost 1 base and J 4 bases, leaving 10 bases between the germline ends. Germline-derived CDR1 and CDR2 are SGHAT and FQNNGV. CDR3 nucleotide sequence: TGTGCCAGCAGCTTAGGAGAGGGAGGCTATGGCTACACCTTC. Its translation is CASSLGEGGYGYTF.

This clonotype appeared many times. CDR3 amino acids: CASSHGHDLLSSSTDTQYF. The CDR3 DNA reads as TGTGCCAGCAGCCACGGACATGACCTACTTAGCTCTAGCACAGATACGCAGTATTTT. The chain employs TRBV5-6 and TRBJ2-3, with D perhaps matching TRBD1 (5 bases). CDR1 is SGHDT, CDR2 YYEEEE, per germline. The CDR3 extends over 19 amino acids. Trimming removed 4 bases from V and 0 bases from J, with 24 bases in between. The full variable domain, completed using reference TRBV5-6 and TRBJ2-3, is DAGVTQSPTHLIKTRGQQVTLRCSPKSGHDTVSWYQQALGQGPQFIFQYYEEEERQRGNFPDRFSGHQFPNYSSELNVNALLLGDSALYLCASSHGHDLLSSSTDTQYFGPGTRLTVL.

As concerns this clonotype: A clone one base away is much larger, so this may be a read error. This chain links TRBV5-1 with TRBJ2-1; D is undetermined. The CDR3 consists of 15 residues. Germline V gene data show CDR1 as SGHRS and CDR2 as YFSETQ. The CDR3 reads CASSQTLNSYNEQLF. The CDR3 bases are TGCGCCAGCAGCCAAACACTAAACTCCTACAATGAGCAGCTCTTC.

The gene calls are TRBV30 and TRBJ2-1; 7 positions match TRBD1. Germline values: CDR1 GTSNPN, CDR2 SVGIG (reference sequence). V shed 4 bases, J shed 4 bases, and the junction held 13 bases outside the gene matches. This CDR3 contains 16 residues. The CDR3 region is CAWTSDTGAGYNEQFF. For the CDR3, the DNA is TGTGCCTGGACCAGCGACACAGGGGCAGGGTACAATGAGCAGTTCTTC.

This clonotype was picked up a small number of times. The chain links TRBV7-9 to TRBJ2-1; 9 bases match TRBD2. Looked up from germline, CDR1 is SEHNR and CDR2 is FQNEAQ (reference sequence). The CDR3 has 13 amino acids. The V segment lost 5 bases and the J segment 9 bases; nucleotides outside the gene matches: 5. The DNA for the CDR3 is TGTGCCAGCAGCCCAGCGGGGGGAGGTGAGCAGTTCTTC. Amino acid sequence: CASSPAGGGEQFF.

Remarks on this clonotype: Sequence at one end of the junction differs from germline and may be a read error. V is TRBV28 and J is TRBJ2-6, with 8 bases aligning to TRBD1. CDR1 MDHEN and CDR2 SYDVKM come from the germline V gene. The CDR3 loop spans 19 amino acids. In DNA form, the CDR3 reads TGTGCTAGCACACCAGGGGGCATGGGTTATAGCTCTGGGGCCAACGTCCTGACTTTC. This gives the protein CASTPGGMGYSSGANVLTF. The full variable domain, with the rest looked up from reference TRBV28 and TRBJ2-6, is DVKVTQSSRYLVKRTGEKVFLECVQDMDHENMFWYRQDPGLGLRLIYFSYDVKMKEKGDIPEGYSVSREKKERFSLILESASTNQTSMYLCASTPGGMGYSSGANVLTFGAGSRLTVL.

The chain employs TRBV5-6 and TRBJ1-3; possibly TRBD1 for D (6 bases). Trimming stripped 5 bases from V and 2 bases from J, with 17 bases between. Germline V CDR1 and CDR2: SGHDT, YYEEEE. The CDR3 totals 16 residues. The chain's CDR3 is CASSRLRGYAGNTIYF. The CDR3 nucleotides read TGTGCCAGCAGTCGACTCAGGGGCTATGCTGGAAACACCATATATTTT.